This is a list of T cell receptor beta chains from one sample in a study of T cell responses to AZD1222 COVID-19 vaccine. Produced via immunoSEQ multiplex PCR; TCRdb's table is partial and in-frame only. The sample has around 72,000 clones, roughly 80% seen once. The specimen was peripheral blood, collected on day 0 of AZD1222 vaccination. Receptor source: an adult in good health. CDR3s include the opening cysteine and the closing phenylalanine or tryptophan. Each record gives: clone size, J gene, D gene, V gene, CDR3 DNA, CDR3 protein. A D gene is named only where the DNA matches it firmly. Size is stated for part of the rows, as once, few or many counts, or as a class when the clone is expanded.

clone size: once; J gene: TRBJ2-3; D gene: TRBD1; V gene: TRBV13; CDR3 DNA: TGTGCCAGCAGCCGCTGGGACAGTGGCGCAGATACGCAGTATTTT; CDR3 protein: CASSRWDSGADTQYF
clone size: .; J gene: TRBJ1-1; D gene: TRBD1; V gene: TRBV5-1; CDR3 DNA: TGCGCCAGCAGCGAAGCCGGGACAGTGGGGCTTGAAGCTTTCTTT; CDR3 protein: CASSEAGTVGLEAFF
clone size: .; J gene: TRBJ2-3; D gene: .; V gene: TRBV11-2; CDR3 DNA: TGTGCCAGCAGCTCTCAGCGGATCACAGATACGCAGTATTTT; CDR3 protein: CASSSQRITDTQYF
clone size: .; J gene: TRBJ2-2; D gene: .; V gene: TRBV4-1; CDR3 DNA: TGCGCCAGCAGCCAAGGGTACCGACGGGGGGCCGCCACCGGGGAGCTGTTTTTT; CDR3 protein: CASSQGYRRGAATGELFF
clone size: .; J gene: TRBJ1-4; D gene: .; V gene: TRBV3-1/TRBV3-2; CDR3 DNA: TGTGCCAGCAGCCAAGTTAGGGGGGTAGGCGAAAAACTGTTTTTT; CDR3 protein: CASSQVRGVGEKLFF
clone size: .; J gene: TRBJ2-2; D gene: TRBD1; V gene: TRBV3-1/TRBV3-2; CDR3 DNA: TGTGCCAGCAGCCAAGATGGGACAGGATTAAACGGGGAGCTGTTTTTT; CDR3 protein: CASSQDGTGLNGELFF
clone size: .; J gene: TRBJ2-5; D gene: .; V gene: TRBV5-4; CDR3 DNA: TGTGCCAGCAGCGCCGAGGGGGACCAAGAGACCCAGTACTTC; CDR3 protein: CASSAEGDQETQYF
clone size: few; J gene: TRBJ1-2; D gene: TRBD1; V gene: TRBV7-2; CDR3 DNA: TGTGCCAGCAGCTCACAGGGGGCAGTCTATGGCTACACCTTC; CDR3 protein: CASSSQGAVYGYTF
clone size: .; J gene: TRBJ1-6; D gene: TRBD1; V gene: TRBV15; CDR3 DNA: TGTGCCACCAGCAGAGACTTGGGGGGACAGGATTCACCCCTCCACTTT; CDR3 protein: CATSRDLGGQDSPLHF
clone size: few; J gene: TRBJ1-4; D gene: .; V gene: TRBV4-2; CDR3 DNA: TGTGCCAGCGGCGGGGCAGGGTTTAATGAAAAACTGTTTTTT; CDR3 protein: CASGGAGFNEKLFF
clone size: .; J gene: TRBJ2-1; D gene: TRBD2; V gene: TRBV13; CDR3 DNA: TGTGCCAGCACCTGGGCTAGCGGGACATACAATGAGCAGTTCTTC; CDR3 protein: CASTWASGTYNEQFF
clone size: .; J gene: TRBJ2-4; D gene: TRBD1; V gene: TRBV7-2; CDR3 DNA: TGTGCCAGCAGCTCCCGGGACAGCAAAAACATTCAGTACTTC; CDR3 protein: CASSSRDSKNIQYF
clone size: once; J gene: TRBJ2-2; D gene: .; V gene: TRBV24-1; CDR3 DNA: TGTGCCACTTATTTCGAGTTGGTTTTAAACACCGGGGAGCTGTTTTTT; CDR3 protein: CATYFELVLNTGELFF
clone size: few; J gene: TRBJ2-3; D gene: .; V gene: TRBV5-1; CDR3 DNA: TGCGCCAGCAGCTTAGTTTGGGTAGCGGTTACAGATACGCAGTATTTT; CDR3 protein: CASSLVWVAVTDTQYF
clone size: .; J gene: TRBJ2-7; D gene: .; V gene: TRBV27; CDR3 DNA: TGTGCCAGCAGTCTCGGGAGAAGCTACGAGCAGTACTTC; CDR3 protein: CASSLGRSYEQYF
clone size: once; J gene: TRBJ1-1; D gene: .; V gene: TRBV5-1; CDR3 DNA: TGCGCCAGCAGCTTGTCGCTCCCGGACAGTGAAGCTTTCTTT; CDR3 protein: CASSLSLPDSEAFF
clone size: .; J gene: TRBJ2-6; D gene: TRBD2; V gene: TRBV11-3; CDR3 DNA: TGTGCCAGCAGCTTCTGGGGCGGGGGTGTAGTCTCTGGGGCCAACGTCCTGACTTTC; CDR3 protein: CASSFWGGGVVSGANVLTF
clone size: .; J gene: TRBJ1-1; D gene: .; V gene: TRBV5-3; CDR3 DNA: TGTGCCAGAAGCCTTAGTCTAACAGGGAACACTGAAGCTTTCTTT; CDR3 protein: CARSLSLTGNTEAFF
clone size: once; J gene: TRBJ1-4; D gene: .; V gene: TRBV11-2; CDR3 DNA: TGTGCCAGCAGCGCTACGCGGGGGCGCGGGGAAAAACTGTTTTTT; CDR3 protein: CASSATRGRGEKLFF
clone size: .; J gene: TRBJ2-6; D gene: .; V gene: TRBV5-1; CDR3 DNA: TGCGCCAGCAGCCCGGACATCTCTGGGGCCAACGTCCTGACTTTC; CDR3 protein: CASSPDISGANVLTF
clone size: .; J gene: TRBJ2-7; D gene: .; V gene: TRBV2; CDR3 DNA: TGTGCCAGCAGTGTCCAGATCTACGAGCAGTACTTC; CDR3 protein: CASSVQIYEQYF
clone size: .; J gene: TRBJ1-5; D gene: .; V gene: TRBV3-1/TRBV3-2; CDR3 DNA: TGTGCCAGCAGCCTCTCGGGGGATCAGCCCCAGCATTTT; CDR3 protein: CASSLSGDQPQHF
clone size: once; J gene: TRBJ2-7; D gene: .; V gene: TRBV12-3/TRBV12-4; CDR3 DNA: TGTGCCAGCAGTTCAAGCTCCTACGAGCAGTACTTC; CDR3 protein: CASSSSSYEQYF
clone size: .; J gene: TRBJ2-7; D gene: TRBD1; V gene: TRBV4-3; CDR3 DNA: TGCGCCAGCAGCCCGGGACAGGGGGCGGATGAGCAGTACTTC; CDR3 protein: CASSPGQGADEQYF
clone size: .; J gene: TRBJ1-2; D gene: .; V gene: TRBV28; CDR3 DNA: TGTGCCAGCAGTTCCCCCGGGCCTGAGGCTAACTATGGCTACACCTTC; CDR3 protein: CASSSPGPEANYGYTF
clone size: .; J gene: TRBJ1-2; D gene: .; V gene: TRBV3-1/TRBV3-2; CDR3 DNA: TGTGCCAGCAGCCCGGGGGCTAACTATGGCTACACCTTC; CDR3 protein: CASSPGANYGYTF
clone size: few; J gene: TRBJ1-3; D gene: .; V gene: TRBV6-5; CDR3 DNA: TGTGCCAGCAGTTATCTGGGGAGCTCTGGAAACACCATATATTTT; CDR3 protein: CASSYLGSSGNTIYF
clone size: .; J gene: TRBJ2-2; D gene: TRBD2; V gene: TRBV5-1; CDR3 DNA: TGCGCCAGCAGCTTGGAAGTATTAGCGGGGACCGGGGAGCTGTTTTTT; CDR3 protein: CASSLEVLAGTGELFF